This entry lists 24 T cell receptor beta chains sequenced from one sample in a study of blood T cell repertoires in COVID-19. TCRdb's copy holds only in-frame clones and misses some; the assay was immunoSEQ multiplex PCR. The sample gives 120,000 to 150,000 clones, just under 85% of which show up once; 6.2% is in the top ten. The sample taken for sequencing was PBMCs or T cells enriched from blood (not recorded which). Receptor source: a woman aged 40 to 50 who had recovered from COVID-19.

The CDR3, as DNA: TGTGCCACCAGTGATGGGCAGGGCGGCAATCAGCCCCAGCATTTT. Translated: CATSDGQGGNQPQHF. The chain links TRBV24-1 to TRBJ1-5; perhaps TRBD1 as D (5 bases). Trimming removed 3 bases at V and 2 bases at J, with 10 bases between. Germline V gene lookup returns CDR1 KGHDR and CDR2 SFDVKD. The CDR3 is 15 amino acids.

J is TRBJ1-5 and V is TRBV30; 8 bases match TRBD1. This CDR3 is built from 14 residues. With V trimmed by 5 bases and J by 7 bases, 10 bases remained unmatched. Germline CDR1 and CDR2: GTSNPN and SVGIG (reference sequence). CDR3 protein: CAWDRTGGGQPQHF. The CDR3 DNA reads TGTGCCTGGGACCGCACAGGGGGTGGGCAGCCCCAGCATTTT. Variable domain in full (rest from reference TRBV30 and TRBJ1-5): SQTIHQWPATLVQPVGSPLSLECTVEGTSNPNLYWYRQAAGRGLQLLFYSVGIGQISSEVPQNLSASRPQDRQFILSSKKLLLSDSGFYLCAWDRTGGGQPQHFGDGTRLSIL.

V gene TRBV9 combines with J gene TRBJ2-3; maybe TRBD2 (7 bases). V was clipped by 3 bases and J by 0 bases, with 14 bases between them. Per germline, CDR1 SGDLS and CDR2 YYNGEE. The CDR3 is 16 amino acids. Here the CDR3 reads CASSAGGGGSTDTQYF. The CDR3 DNA reads as TGTGCCAGCAGCGCTGGGGGGGGCGGGAGCACAGATACGCAGTATTTT.

This chain links TRBV6-5 with TRBJ1-1; D is ambiguous. The length of the CDR3 is 13 residues. Germline V gene sequence: CDR1 MNHEY, CDR2 SVGAGI. Trimming removed 8 bases at V and 3 bases at J, with 13 bases between. This CDR3 reads CASLRPEDTEAFF. CDR3 sequence (DNA): TGTGCCAGCCTTCGGCCTGAGGACACTGAAGCTTTCTTT.

The gene calls are TRBV18 and TRBJ2-3; TRBD1 is a possible D gene (5 bases). The ends were cut back, 3 bases at V and 2 bases at J, with 12 bases in the middle. Germline V lookup: CDR1 KGHSH, CDR2 LQKENI. The CDR3 is 15 amino acids. The CDR3 sequence: CASSPRQTPTDTQYF. The DNA for the CDR3 is TGTGCCAGCTCACCCCGACAGACTCCCACAGATACGCAGTATTTT. The variable domain in full, completed from reference TRBV18 and TRBJ2-3, reads NAGVMQNPRHLVRRRGQEARLRCSPMKGHSHVYWYRQLPEEGLKFMVYLQKENIIDESGMPKERFSAEFPKEGPSILRIQQVVRGDSAAYFCASSPRQTPTDTQYFGPGTRLTVL.

The rearrangement links TRBV27 to TRBJ1-2; the D is unclear. The CDR3 runs to 17 residues. The germline gives CDR1 MNHEY, CDR2 SMNVEV (reference sequence). Trimming took 4 bases from V and 4 from J, leaving 22 bases between them. The CDR3 sequence is CASSSRTEPTGFYGYTF. CDR3 bases: TGTGCCAGCAGTTCGCGGACCGAACCTACGGGGTTCTATGGCTACACCTTC.

This sequence joins TRBV19 and TRBJ1-6, with TRBD1 matching over 8 bases. V gave up 3 bases and J gave up 6 bases; unmatched junction bases: 1. Looked up from germline, CDR1 is LNHDA and CDR2 is SQIVND (reference sequence). The CDR3 has 14 amino acids. In nucleotides, the CDR3 is TGTGCCAGTAGTATCCAGGGGGCTAATTCACCCCTCCACTTT. Residues: CASSIQGANSPLHF.

A few counts support this clone. The chain carries TRBV3-1 (or the pseudogene TRBV3-2) and TRBJ2-7; TRBD2 matches 9 bases. Germline V gene data show CDR1 as LGHDT and CDR2 as YNNKEL (reference sequence). J was trimmed by 4 bases and V by 2 bases; bases with no gene match: 6. The length of the CDR3 is 15 residues. The DNA of the CDR3 is TGTGCCAGCAGCCAACCAGCGGGAGGAAAGTACGAGCAGTACTTC. This gives the protein CASSQPAGGKYEQYF.

The V gene is TRBV27, the J gene TRBJ2-7; TRBD1 aligns across 8 bases. CDR3 size: 16 residues. CDR1 and CDR2 from the germline V gene are MNHEY and SMNVEV (reference sequence). Germline trimming cut 7 bases from V and 5 bases from J; bases unmatched to any gene: 16. CDR3 bases: TGTGCCAGCAAAGTCGGTTCGACAGGGGCATGGAACGAGCAGTACTTC. Amino acid sequence: CASKVGSTGAWNEQYF.

This chain links TRBV6-5 with TRBJ1-5; TRBD1 aligns across 7 bases. The V segment lost 4 bases and the J segment 5 bases; nucleotides outside the gene matches: 8. This CDR3 is built from 15 residues. The germline gives CDR1 MNHEY, CDR2 SVGAGI. CDR3 region: CASSLQGTLDQPQHF. CDR3 nucleotide sequence: TGTGCCAGCAGTTTACAGGGGACTCTCGATCAGCCCCAGCATTTT.

This clone was observed a single time. This chain connects TRBV3-1 (or the pseudogene TRBV3-2) to TRBJ2-5; 8 positions match TRBD1. There are 15 residues in the CDR3. CDR1 LGHDT and CDR2 YNNKEL come from the germline V gene (reference sequence). V dropped 1 base and J dropped 4; count of bases not matched to a gene: 5. The CDR3 DNA sequence: TGTGCCAGCAGCCAAGGGACAGGGTTCTCAGAGACCCAGTACTTC. It is translated as CASSQGTGFSETQYF.

The gene calls are TRBV10-3 and TRBJ1-2; TRBD1 aligns across 10 bases. V lost 6 bases, J lost 2 bases, and 6 bases stayed unmatched. The CDR3 has 15 amino acids. Germline values: CDR1 ENHRY, CDR2 SYGVKD. The CDR3, as DNA: TGTGCCATCAGCCTAGGGACAGGGGAGAACTATGGCTACACCTTC. Translation gives CAISLGTGENYGYTF.

This chain joins TRBV2 and TRBJ2-2, with 10 nucleotides matching TRBD2. CDR3 length: 14 amino acids. The germline gives CDR1 SNHLY, CDR2 FYNNEI. Trimming at V came to 5 bases and at J to 7 bases, leaving 4 bases not matched to a gene. CDR3 region: CASSRTSGYGELFF. CDR3 DNA sequence: TGTGCCAGCAGTCGGACTAGCGGTTACGGGGAGCTGTTTTTT.

V gene TRBV27 combines with J gene TRBJ1-1; TRBD1 agrees at 10 bases. J lost 6 bases, V lost 0 bases, and 4 bases had no gene match. Germline CDR1 is MNHEY and CDR2 is SMNVEV (reference sequence). The CDR3 has 15 amino acids. The CDR3 nucleotides read TGTGCCAGCAGTTTATCGGGACAGGGGTTGCCTGAAGCTTTCTTT. This encodes CASSLSGQGLPEAFF.

Comments on this clone: The sample contains more than one DNA sequence encoding this CDR3. CDR3 DNA sequence: TGCGCCAGCAGCCTCGGACAGGGGGCTTATGAGCAGTACTTC. It yields the protein CASSLGQGAYEQYF. The chain links TRBV5-1 to TRBJ2-7; TRBD1 agrees at 11 bases. The germline V gene has CDR1 SGHRS and CDR2 YFSETQ. With V trimmed by 4 bases and J by 7 bases, 7 bases remained unmatched. The CDR3 spans 14 residues.

The chain is built from TRBV21-1 and TRBJ1-2; TRBD1 is taken as the D call from the table, unchecked against the DNA. TRBV21-1 is marked as a pseudogene. The CDR3 contains 16 residues. CDR3 sequence (DNA): TGTGCCAGCAGCACCCAAACGGGACAGAAGGGTTGCGGCTACACCTTC. Translated: CASSTQTGQKGCGYTF.

V is TRBV7-3 and J is TRBJ2-1, with TRBD2 as a possible D gene (6 bases). Germline CDR1 SGHTA, CDR2 FQGTGA. The V and J ends lost 4 bases and 6 bases respectively, with 10 bases between them. The CDR3 is 13 residues long. The CDR3 DNA reads as TGTGCCAGCAGCTCCCCTAGCGCCAATGAGCAGTTCTTC. Its protein product is CASSSPSANEQFF. The full variable domain, completed using reference TRBV7-3 and TRBJ2-1, is GAGVSQTPSNKVTEKGKYVELRCDPISGHTALYWYRQSLGQGPEFLIYFQGTGAADDSGLPNDRFFAVRPEGSVSTLKIQRTERGDSAVYLCASSSPSANEQFFGPGTRLTVL.

This CDR3 is CASRETPGQGFYGYTF. For the CDR3, the DNA is TGTGCCAGTAGGGAAACCCCGGGACAGGGGTTCTATGGCTACACCTTC. J is TRBJ1-2 and V is TRBV19, with 10 bases identical to TRBD1. The CDR3 spans 16 residues. Trimming took 6 bases from V and 4 from J; bases not matched to a gene: 11. CDR1 is LNHDA, CDR2 SQIVND, per germline (reference sequence).

This chain connects TRBV29-1 to TRBJ2-2, with D possibly matching TRBD1 (6 bases). Trimming removed 6 bases at V and 6 bases at J, with 14 bases between. The CDR3 is 13 amino acids. Per the germline V gene, CDR1 is SQVTM and CDR2 is ANQGSEA. CDR3 DNA sequence: TGCAGCGTGGAATCAGGGGTGCCCGGGGAGCTGTTTTTT. The encoded protein is CSVESGVPGELFF.

The CDR3 coding sequence is TGTGCCATCAGCTTTGGACAGGGGGACTATGGCTACACCTTC. The encoded protein is CAISFGQGDYGYTF. The J gene is TRBJ1-2, the V gene TRBV10-3; 10 nucleotides agree with TRBD1. V lost 6 bases, J lost 3 bases, and 4 bases stayed unmatched. The CDR3 has 14 residues. CDR1 and CDR2 from the germline V gene are ENHRY and SYGVKD.

The CDR3 is CASSDSFNSPLHF. In nucleotides, the CDR3 is TGTGCCAGCAGCGACAGTTTTAATTCACCCCTCCACTTT. The chain recombines TRBV12-3 or TRBV12-4 with TRBJ1-6; possible D gene TRBD1, 5 bases. The CDR3 is 13 residues long. The V end lost 6 bases, the J end lost 6 bases, and 9 bases lay between the germline ends.

The chain couples TRBV18 to TRBJ2-2; possibly TRBD1 for D (6 bases). Germline-derived CDR1 and CDR2 are KGHSH and LQKENI. This CDR3 has 15 amino acids. V was trimmed by 5 bases and J by 6 bases, leaving 16 bases between them. In nucleotides, the CDR3 is TGTGCCAGCTCATCCACAGGGAGTGGGGCCGGGGAGCTGTTTTTT. Its translation: CASSSTGSGAGELFF.

The gene calls are TRBV30 and TRBJ2-3; the D is unclear. Germline CDR1 and CDR2: GTSNPN and SVGIG (reference sequence). Trimming stripped 3 bases from V and 3 bases from J, with 10 bases between. The CDR3 loop spans 13 amino acids. CDR3 residues: CAWSEMRTDTQYF. CDR3 sequence (DNA): TGTGCCTGGAGCGAAATGAGGACAGATACGCAGTATTTT.

The J gene is TRBJ2-7, the V gene TRBV11-2; 8 positions agree with TRBD2. Germline values: CDR1 SGHAT, CDR2 FQNNGV. This CDR3 contains 14 residues. V lost 5 bases to trimming and J lost 6 bases; unmatched junction nucleotides: 9. The CDR3 bases are TGTGCCAGCAGCGGAACCGGGACTAGAGGCGAGCAGTACTTC. This codes for CASSGTGTRGEQYF.